This record covers a single T cell receptor (beta chain). The antigen remains undetermined. V was shortened by 2 bases and J by 5 bases, with 15 bases between the two germline ends. Germline CDR1 ENHRY, CDR2 SYGVKD. CDR3 length: 15 amino acids. The data are from a study of T cells in Graves' hyperthyroidism and ophthalmopathy. Study details: Any treatment followed the collection of peripheral blood at initial diagnosis. Study conclusions and caveats: Ophthalmopathy onset followed model prediction by a median roughly six months.

It was 8 to 10 ml of fresh peripheral blood that supplied the PBMCs. RNA transcripts provided the source from which TCR beta CDR3 regions were amplified. An initial round of RT-PCR targeting the TCR CDR3 relied on the HTBI primer set. TCRdb re-called the multiplex PCR reads through MiXCR, storing one row per CDR3 protein. The data hold approximately 400,000 distinct CDR3 sequences, with 15% to 18% observed a single time. This receptor was obtained from a woman younger than 30 with Graves' hyperthyroidism. The sample comprised blood. The V and J genes are TRBV10-3 and TRBJ2-5; D is perhaps TRBD2 (7 bases). CDR3 protein: CAISERGAGEETQYF. CDR3 DNA: TGTGCCATCAGTGAGAGGGGGGCGGGAGAGGAGACCCAGTACTTC.